These 24 T cell receptor beta chains were all obtained from the same sample, sequenced in a study of human T cells and chemical hapten exposure. TCRdb processed the RACE reads anew with MiXCR; each CDR3 protein has one entry. The sample yields 330,000 or so distinct CDR3 sequences, nearly 6.5% seen once. Sample time point: patch test 2, 6 weeks after DPC sensitization. Treatment defined: therapeutic diphenylcyclopropenone sensitization with weekly scalp DPC. This specimen was whole blood, taken in connection with sensitization to the hapten diphenylcyclopropenone (DPC). The receptors here all came from a woman between 18 and 30 years old with alopecia areata. Some clones in this sample may be carry-over from other donors' samples.

Many counts were recorded for this clonotype. The V and J genes are TRBV4-3 and TRBJ1-2, with 7 bases lining up with TRBD1. Germline lookup yields CDR1 LGHNA and CDR2 YSLEER. The CDR3 length is 16 residues. The trim removed 1 base at V and 0 bases at J, leaving 5 bases unmatched. The CDR3 reads CASSQVEGQANYGYTF. CDR3 nucleotide sequence: TGCGCCAGCAGCCAAGTGGAAGGACAGGCTAACTATGGCTACACCTTC.

This rearrangement joins TRBV7-9 to TRBJ1-4, with TRBD1 matching over 7 bases. Per germline, CDR1 SEHNR and CDR2 FQNEAQ (reference sequence). V shed 2 bases, J shed 0 bases, and the junction held 6 bases outside the gene matches. This CDR3 comprises 17 residues. CDR3 in amino acids: CASSLTRDSATNEKLFF. CDR3 sequence (DNA): TGTGCCAGCAGCTTAACAAGGGACAGCGCAACTAATGAAAAACTGTTTTTT. The complete variable domain, with remaining parts taken from reference TRBV7-9 and TRBJ1-4, reads DTGVSQNPRHKITKRGQNVTFRCDPISEHNRLYWYRQTLGQGPEFLTYFQNEAQLEKSRLLSDRFSAERPKGSFSTLEIQRTEQGDSAMYLCASSLTRDSATNEKLFFGSGTQLSVL.

This clonotype occurred many times. The chain joins TRBV2 to TRBJ1-4; 7 nucleotides agree with TRBD1. J gave up 8 bases and V 6 bases, and 9 bases lay outside the gene matches. This CDR3 region has 14 residues. The germline gives CDR1 SNHLY, CDR2 FYNNEI. CDR3 DNA: TGTGCCAGCAGATTGACAGGGCTACGGGAAAAACTGTTTTTT. Translation: CASRLTGLREKLFF. Full variable domain (missing parts from reference TRBV2 and TRBJ1-4): EPEVTQTPSHQVTQMGQEVILRCVPISNHLYFYWYRQILGQKVEFLVSFYNNEISEKSEIFDDQFSVERPDGSNFTLKIRSTKLEDSAMYFCASRLTGLREKLFFGSGTQLSVL.

This clonotype was counted ten times or more. The rearrangement uses TRBV5-8 and TRBJ1-5, with D perhaps TRBD1 (6 bases). Per the germline V gene, CDR1 is SGHTS and CDR2 is YDEGEE. Between the trimmed V and J ends, which lost 4 bases and 7 bases, there was a span of 15 bases. The CDR3 consists of 14 residues. CDR3 loop: CASSLGQLRQPQHF. The CDR3 nucleotides are TGTGCCAGCAGCCTCGGACAGTTGCGGCAGCCCCAGCATTTT.

This clonotype appeared a few times. The V gene is TRBV5-6, the J gene TRBJ2-7; no reliable D call. Germline-derived CDR1 and CDR2 are SGHDT and YYEEEE. This CDR3 is 15 amino acids long. Trimming shortened V by 4 bases and J by 4 bases, and 18 bases separated the two germline ends. CDR3 amino acids: CASSPGGQVRYEQYF. DNA of the CDR3: TGTGCCAGCAGCCCCGGTGGGCAAGTTCGGTACGAGCAGTACTTC.

This clonotype was seen repeatedly, ten times or more. The chain joins TRBV7-9 to TRBJ2-3, with a weak D call TRBD2 (6 bases). This CDR3 is 16 amino acids long. CDR1 is SEHNR and CDR2 is FQNEAQ in the germline V gene (reference sequence). Trimming removed 5 bases at V and 1 base at J, with 16 bases between. CDR3 sequence: CASSPDGGRGTDTQYF. The CDR3 bases are TGTGCCAGCAGCCCCGACGGGGGAAGGGGCACAGATACGCAGTATTTT.

This clonotype turned up a few times. The chain combines TRBV3-1 with TRBJ2-7; a possible D gene is TRBD2 (5 bases). The CDR3 is 12 residues long. Trimming removed 3 bases at V and 13 bases at J, with 16 bases between. CDR1 is LGHDT and CDR2 is YNNKEL in the germline V gene (reference sequence). CDR3 amino acids: CASSQTRENQYF. As DNA, the CDR3 is TGTGCCAGCAGCCAGACGAGGGAGAACCAATACTTC.

This clonotype appeared many times. The chain carries TRBV6-4 and TRBJ1-5, with D unresolved. CDR1 MRHNA and CDR2 SNTAGT come from the germline V gene. This CDR3 comprises 13 residues. Trimming shortened V by 2 bases and J by 7 bases, and 9 bases separated the two germline ends. The CDR3 protein is CASSDGPWQPQHF. The CDR3 DNA sequence: TGTGCCAGCAGTGACGGGCCATGGCAGCCCCAGCATTTT.

The chain employs TRBV9 and TRBJ2-5; D gene unclear. There are 13 residues in the CDR3. Germline CDR1 SGDLS, CDR2 YYNGEE. V lost 2 bases and J lost 5, with 10 bases in between. The CDR3 sequence: CASSVAITETQYF. CDR3 nucleotides: TGTGCCAGCAGCGTTGCTATCACGGAGACCCAGTACTTC.

V usage is TRBV9 and J usage is TRBJ2-2; a possible D gene is TRBD2 (6 bases). Trimming took 2 bases from V and 5 from J, leaving 10 bases between them. Germline V lookup: CDR1 SGDLS, CDR2 YYNGEE. This CDR3 has 14 amino acids. CDR3 protein: CASSVGGDTGELFF. Here the CDR3 DNA reads TGTGCCAGCAGCGTCGGCGGGGATACCGGGGAGCTGTTTTTT.

The genes are TRBV9 and TRBJ2-5, with TRBD2 identical over 13 bases. J was trimmed by 3 bases and V by 7 bases; bases with no gene match: 3. CDR3 length equals 14 residues. Germline V gene data show CDR1 as SGDLS and CDR2 as YYNGEE. The CDR3 loop is CASGGTSGEETQYF. The CDR3 DNA follows: TGTGCCAGCGGTGGGACTAGCGGGGAAGAGACCCAGTACTTC.

This chain links TRBV28 with TRBJ2-2, with TRBD1 matching 8 bases. Unmatched junction bases numbered 4, after V lost 6 bases and J lost 4 bases. The CDR3 spans 14 residues. CDR1 and CDR2 from the germline V gene are MDHEN and SYDVKM. The CDR3 region has the DNA TGTGCCAGCAGACGGACAGGGAGCACCGGGGAGCTGTTTTTT. Amino acids: CASRRTGSTGELFF. The full variable domain, with the rest looked up from reference TRBV28 and TRBJ2-2, is DVKVTQSSRYLVKRTGEKVFLECVQDMDHENMFWYRQDPGLGLRLIYFSYDVKMKEKGDIPEGYSVSREKKERFSLILESASTNQTSMYLCASRRTGSTGELFFGEGSRLTVL.

The rearrangement joins TRBV4-2 to TRBJ2-3, with 10 nucleotides matching TRBD2. Germline V gene data show CDR1 as LGHNA and CDR2 as YNFKEQ. J was trimmed by 1 base and V by 0 bases; bases with no gene match: 7. The CDR3 spans 18 residues. CDR3 region: CASSQDLPSGGRTDTQYF. In DNA, the CDR3 is TGTGCCAGCAGCCAAGATTTGCCTAGCGGGGGCCGCACAGATACGCAGTATTTT.

This clonotype turned up a few times. The chain carries TRBV27 and TRBJ2-1, with D hard to call. The germline V gene has CDR1 MNHEY and CDR2 SMNVEV (reference sequence). This CDR3 has 12 residues. The ends were cut back, 3 bases at V and 9 bases at J, with 9 bases in the middle. The CDR3 loop is CASSFSGAEQFF. CDR3 coding DNA: TGTGCCAGCAGTTTTAGTGGAGCTGAGCAGTTCTTC.

In its sample, this clonotype was seen many times. The rearrangement links TRBV12-3 or TRBV12-4 to TRBJ1-2; no clear D gene. The CDR3 sequence is 11 residues long. CDR3 region: CATSWGYGYTF. CDR3 in DNA: TGTGCTACCTCCTGGGGATATGGCTACACCTTC.

J is TRBJ2-4 and V is TRBV7-2; D is undetermined. There are 14 residues in the CDR3. Trimming took off 0 bases at V and 6 bases at J, with 9 bases between the two ends. CDR1 is SGHTA, CDR2 FQGNSA, per germline. CDR3 in DNA: TGTGCCAGCAGCTTAGCTAGGGCAGGAAACATTCAGTACTTC. It specifies CASSLARAGNIQYF.

The genes are TRBV7-9 and TRBJ2-7; tentatively, D is TRBD1 (8 bases). Trimming pared 3 bases from V and 7 bases from J, leaving 22 bases between. Germline values: CDR1 SEHNR, CDR2 FQNEAQ (reference sequence). The CDR3 loop spans 16 amino acids. CDR3: CASSFPTGGVATEQYF. The CDR3 DNA is TGTGCCAGCAGCTTTCCAACAGGGGGGGTTGCTACGGAGCAGTACTTC.

This clonotype was seen ten or more times. The rearrangement uses TRBV7-9 and TRBJ1-3, with D uncertain. This CDR3 is built from 16 residues. Germline values: CDR1 SEHNR, CDR2 FQNEAQ (reference sequence). Between the trimmed V and J ends, which lost 1 base and 4 bases, there was a span of 14 bases. The CDR3 loop reads CASSLGVLNSGNTIYF. The DNA of the CDR3 is TGTGCCAGCAGCTTAGGTGTACTCAACTCCGGAAACACCATATATTTT.

Ten or more counts support this clonotype. The chain recombines TRBV2 with TRBJ1-1; possibly TRBD1 for D (6 bases). V lost 9 bases, J lost 4 bases, and 15 bases lay in between. Looked up from germline, CDR1 is SNHLY and CDR2 is FYNNEI. This CDR3 spans 13 amino acids. The DNA of the CDR3 is TGTGCCAGACAAACCCAGGGGAGCACTGAAGCTTTCTTT. Translation gives CARQTQGSTEAFF. The full variable domain, with the rest looked up from reference TRBV2 and TRBJ1-1, is EPEVTQTPSHQVTQMGQEVILRCVPISNHLYFYWYRQILGQKVEFLVSFYNNEISEKSEIFDDQFSVERPDGSNFTLKIRSTKLEDSAMYFCARQTQGSTEAFFGQGTRLTVV.

There are many counts of this clonotype. The chain uses TRBV28 and TRBJ1-3, with D hard to call. Germline V gene sequence: CDR1 MDHEN, CDR2 SYDVKM. The CDR3 contains 14 residues. V lost 2 bases and J lost 0, with 5 bases in between. The CDR3 nucleotides read TGTGCCAGCAGTTTAGCACCCTCTGGAAACACCATATATTTT. Translated: CASSLAPSGNTIYF.

This clonotype occurred many times. V is TRBV14 and J is TRBJ2-7; D is possibly TRBD1 or TRBD2 (5 bases each). Germline V gene data show CDR1 as SGHDN and CDR2 as FVKESK. With 1 base removed from V and 8 bases from J, the gap between germline ends came to 12 bases. The CDR3 consists of 13 residues. CDR3 protein: CASSQGLGDKQYF. In DNA, the CDR3 is TGTGCCAGCAGCCAAGGTCTGGGGGATAAGCAGTACTTC.

This clonotype was seen at least ten times. This chain links TRBV27 with TRBJ2-3, with 9 bases fitting TRBD1. Trimming at V came to 4 bases and at J to 2 bases, leaving 4 bases not matched to a gene. The germline V gene encodes CDR1 MNHEY and CDR2 SMNVEV (reference sequence). There are 15 residues in the CDR3. CDR3: CASSWGQGVTDTQYF. The CDR3 bases are TGTGCCAGCAGTTGGGGACAGGGAGTCACAGATACGCAGTATTTT.

This clonotype was recorded at least ten times. This chain uses TRBV5-1 with TRBJ1-1; D call uncertain. Germline values: CDR1 SGHRS, CDR2 YFSETQ. The V and J ends lost 0 bases and 0 bases respectively, with 9 bases between them. There are 15 residues in the CDR3. Here the CDR3 reads CASSLVPGLNTEAFF. The CDR3 DNA reads TGCGCCAGCAGCTTGGTTCCGGGATTGAACACTGAAGCTTTCTTT.

The chain uses TRBV29-1 and TRBJ2-5, with 8 bases identical to TRBD1. There are 13 residues in the CDR3. CDR1 is SQVTM, CDR2 ANQGSEA, per germline. J was trimmed by 1 base and V by 3 bases; bases with no gene match: 1. DNA of the CDR3: TGCAGCGTTGAGCAGGGGGCCCAAGAGACCCAGTACTTC. Translation: CSVEQGAQETQYF.